Below, 6 T cell receptor beta chains from the same sample are listed, as sequenced in a study of CD8+ T cells in alopecia areata. The treatment was: oral pan-JAK inhibitor, 5-10 mg twice daily. Extraction and reverse transcription of RNA yielded cDNA as the sequencing template. Libraries were prepared by immunoSEQ multiplex PCR; TCRdb keeps only in-frame clonotypes and omits some of them. The profile covers 130,000 or so clones, with more than 85% appearing a single time and less than 15% taken by the ten largest. Sequences were derived from CD8+ T cells sorted from blood, sampled at week 4, from a patient treated with tofacitinib. These receptors all stem from a human donor with alopecia areata.

This chain links TRBV6-1 with TRBJ1-5; 10 bases agree with TRBD1. V lost 4 bases to trimming and J lost 0 bases; unmatched junction nucleotides: 9. This CDR3 region has 18 residues. Per the germline V gene, CDR1 is MNHNS and CDR2 is SASEGT. The CDR3 DNA follows: TGTGCCAGCAGTGGGACAGGGGGGCTAACTTATAGCAATCAGCCCCAGCATTTT. This encodes CASSGTGGLTYSNQPQHF.

J is TRBJ2-7 and V is TRBV29-1; D not resolved. Trimming pared 4 bases from V and 6 bases from J, leaving 10 bases between. This CDR3 region has 11 residues. Germline V lookup: CDR1 SQVTM, CDR2 ANQGSEA. This chain's CDR3 is CSVAVGPEQYF. The CDR3 DNA reads TGCAGCGTTGCGGTAGGGCCCGAGCAGTACTTC.

V gene TRBV11-2 combines with J gene TRBJ2-1, with no clear D. Germline CDR1 SGHAT, CDR2 FQNNGV. The CDR3 consists of 13 residues. The V end was cut by 0 bases, the J end by 9 bases, with 9 bases between. CDR3 bases: TGTGCCAGCAGCTTAGAGATTATAGGTGAGCAGTTCTTC. Protein: CASSLEIIGEQFF.

As DNA, the CDR3 is TGTGCCACCAGCGGTGGACTGGGAGGGAATGAGCAGTTCTTC. Translated: CATSGGLGGNEQFF. The genes are TRBV15 and TRBJ2-1; TRBD2 matches 7 bases. This CDR3 is built from 14 residues. The J segment lost 7 bases and the V segment lost 5 bases, leaving 8 bases of the junction unmatched. Per the germline V gene, CDR1 is LNHNV and CDR2 is YYDKDF (reference sequence).

This clone was found a few times. The chain is built from TRBV16 and TRBJ2-7; D remains ambiguous. CDR1 is KGHSY, CDR2 FQNENV, per germline. Trimming cost V 2 bases and J 4 bases, with 3 bases left between them. The CDR3 contains 11 residues. In DNA, the CDR3 is TGTGCCAGCAGCCAAATGTACGAGCAGTACTTC. This translates into CASSQMYEQYF.

This clone occurred a few times. The rearrangement joins TRBV7-9 to TRBJ2-3, with TRBD2 identical over 14 bases. V dropped 3 bases and J dropped 6; count of bases not matched to a gene: 2. Germline values: CDR1 SEHNR, CDR2 FQNEAQ (reference sequence). The CDR3 has 15 residues. CDR3 DNA: TGTGCCAGCAGCTTCGGGACTAGCGGGAGTGATACGCAGTATTTT. It yields the protein CASSFGTSGSDTQYF.